The present T cell receptor (beta chain) was sequenced within a study of blood T cell repertoires in COVID-19. While infection was still active, Seattle patients were enrolled and then followed longitudinally. Authors' analysis steps: Nucleated cell number was recorded as an estimate derived from reference gene primer amplification. Only in-frame clones appear in the TCRdb table, and some are missing; sequencing was by immunoSEQ multiplex PCR. Clone size and V and J calls were adopted from that table, with D and trimming inferred from the DNA. Of approximately 150,000 clones listed, about 87% were seen once; the top ten hold just over 2.5%. Germline CDR1 reads KGHDR; CDR2 reads SFDVKD. The junction had 3 bases not matched to a gene; V was cut back by 2 bases and J by 9 bases. The CDR3 runs to 12 residues. This clone occurred a few times.

The sequenced sample consisted of peripheral blood. The V gene is TRBV24-1, the J gene TRBJ2-7; 7 bases match TRBD1. This sequence originates from a woman older than 75 with COVID-19, enrolled during active disease. The CDR3 DNA sequence: TGTGCCACCAGTGATTCAGGGGGATGGCAGTACTTC. This gives the protein CATSDSGGWQYF.